Reported below is one TCR beta chain. Its specificity is not known. This sample is drawn from a study of beta chain features in type 1 diabetes. The wider study: Across the samples, more than 85 million sorted cells were examined in total.

The CDR3 is 18 residues long. Per germline, CDR1 LNHDA and CDR2 SQIVND (reference sequence). After removal of 0 bases from V and 7 bases from J, the junction contained 13 bases not matched to a gene. General study results and limits: The similarity of naive, central memory and Treg TCRB repertoires appeared greater among patients than among healthy donors. In type 1 diabetes patients, VDJ junctions had fewer insertions; deletions at these junctions were more frequent.

Investigators reverse transcribed all isolated RNA, so they sequenced expressed TCRB transcripts. Clones were sequenced by immunoSEQ multiplex PCR, and TCRdb holds only the in-frame ones, with some missing. The sample includes under 450,000 clones, about 15% of them seen just once. A sort by CD45RO/CCR7/CD25/CD127/CD95/CD27 yielded CD4+ naive, central memory, regulatory and stem cell-like memory cells. This receptor was taken from a woman under 30 in good health. The sequencing sample was made of naive CD4+ T cells from blood. The rearrangement uses TRBV19 and TRBJ2-1, with TRBD2 matching over 9 bases. As DNA, the CDR3 is TGTGCCAGTAGTATAGATCGGGTGGCGGGAGGGACCTTTAATGAGCAGTTCTTC. It yields the protein CASSIDRVAGGTFNEQFF.